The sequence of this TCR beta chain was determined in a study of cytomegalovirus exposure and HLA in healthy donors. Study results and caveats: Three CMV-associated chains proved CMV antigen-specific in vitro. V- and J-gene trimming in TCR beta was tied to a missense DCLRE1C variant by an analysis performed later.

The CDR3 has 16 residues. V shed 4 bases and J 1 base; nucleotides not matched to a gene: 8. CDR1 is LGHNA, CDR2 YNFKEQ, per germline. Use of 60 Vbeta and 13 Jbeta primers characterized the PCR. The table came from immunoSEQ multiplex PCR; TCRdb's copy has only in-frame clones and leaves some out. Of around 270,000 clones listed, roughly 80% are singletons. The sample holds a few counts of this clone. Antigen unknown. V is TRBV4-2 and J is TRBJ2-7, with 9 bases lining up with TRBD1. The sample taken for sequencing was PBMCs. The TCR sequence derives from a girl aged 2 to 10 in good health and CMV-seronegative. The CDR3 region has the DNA TGTGCCAGCAGCCCCAGGTACGGGACAGGGTCCTACGAGCAGTACTTC. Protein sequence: CASSPRYGTGSYEQYF.